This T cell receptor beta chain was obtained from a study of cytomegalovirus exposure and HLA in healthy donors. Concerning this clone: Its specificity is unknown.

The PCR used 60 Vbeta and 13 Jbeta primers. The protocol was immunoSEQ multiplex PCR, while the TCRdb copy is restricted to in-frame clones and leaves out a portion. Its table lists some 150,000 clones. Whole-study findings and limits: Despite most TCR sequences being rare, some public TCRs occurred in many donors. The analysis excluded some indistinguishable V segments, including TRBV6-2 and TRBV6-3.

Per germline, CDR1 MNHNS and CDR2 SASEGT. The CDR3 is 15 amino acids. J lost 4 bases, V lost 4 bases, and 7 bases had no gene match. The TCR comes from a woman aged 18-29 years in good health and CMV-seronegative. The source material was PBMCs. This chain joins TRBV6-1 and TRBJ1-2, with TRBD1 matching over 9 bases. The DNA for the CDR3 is TGTGCCAGCAGTGCTGGGACAGGGATGTCCTATGGCTACACCTTC. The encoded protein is CASSAGTGMSYGYTF.